This is a list of T cell receptor beta chains from one sample in a study of T cells after yellow fever vaccination. TCRdb passed the 5' RACE reads through MiXCR, listing each CDR3 protein once. The sample has a few hundred thousand distinct CDR3 sequences; 5.2% are singletons. This specimen was CD4+ T cells sorted from PBMCs, taken on the day of the yellow fever booster vaccination. Receptor source: a man between 18 and 35 years old who received the YFV17D yellow fever vaccine. Each CDR3 is given with its conserved first and last residue. The order of the fields is J gene, V gene, D gene, CDR3 protein. The D gene is left open where the match is weak.

TRBJ2-1	TRBV24-1	.	CATSDSRSYNEQFF
TRBJ1-6	TRBV6-2/TRBV6-3	.	CASKTSGTVYNSPLHF
TRBJ1-2	TRBV7-9	.	CASSPRDSLYGYTF
TRBJ2-7	TRBV12-3/TRBV12-4	.	CASSPGRLTAYEQYF
TRBJ2-5	TRBV25-1	TRBD2	CASSDLQTSGVETQYF
TRBJ1-3	TRBV12-3/TRBV12-4	.	CASSFRRIFSSGNTIYF
TRBJ2-7	TRBV30	.	CAWRRQAYEQYF
TRBJ2-7	TRBV18	.	CASSSEQFHEQYF
TRBJ2-2	TRBV12-3/TRBV12-4	TRBD1	CATLRRGQGPGGELFF
TRBJ1-5	TRBV9	.	CASSVGPGYDQPQHF
TRBJ1-1	TRBV19	TRBD1	CASRDRGYFPSAEAFF
TRBJ2-5	TRBV25-1	TRBD1	CASGPGQGRGETQYF
TRBJ1-2	TRBV18	.	CARGQKAYGYTF
TRBJ2-7	TRBV20-1	.	CSARVPGDPIFTEQYF
TRBJ1-1	TRBV5-1	TRBD1	CASSHNYQDRGYGNTEAFF
TRBJ2-5	TRBV9	TRBD2	CASSVGAGGGQETQYF
TRBJ2-3	TRBV12-5	.	CASGPEDRNTDTQYF
TRBJ1-5	TRBV20-1	TRBD1	CSALDRGGSNQPQHF
TRBJ2-3	TRBV7-2	.	CASSFRTITDTQYF
TRBJ1-2	TRBV28	TRBD1	CASSSYTLGTGAYGYTF
TRBJ1-2	TRBV12-3/TRBV12-4	.	CASSPRRDYGYTF
TRBJ1-6	TRBV20-1	TRBD1	CSANPGTGVSPLHF
TRBJ2-5	TRBV5-5	.	CASSPREMSQYF
TRBJ1-1	TRBV29-1	.	CSVERWNTEAFF
TRBJ2-3	TRBV7-2	.	CASRGGLFTDTQYF
TRBJ1-2	TRBV28	.	CASSSSTYRGRTADF